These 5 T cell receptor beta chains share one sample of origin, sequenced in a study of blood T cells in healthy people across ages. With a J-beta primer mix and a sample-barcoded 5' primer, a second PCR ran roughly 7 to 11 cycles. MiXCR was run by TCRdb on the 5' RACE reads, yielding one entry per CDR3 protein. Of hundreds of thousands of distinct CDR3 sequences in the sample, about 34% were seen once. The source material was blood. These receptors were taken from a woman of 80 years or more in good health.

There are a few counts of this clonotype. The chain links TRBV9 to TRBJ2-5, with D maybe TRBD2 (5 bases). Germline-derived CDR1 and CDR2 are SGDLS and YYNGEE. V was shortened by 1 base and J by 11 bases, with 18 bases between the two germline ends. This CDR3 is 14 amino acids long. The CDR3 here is CASSVREGPNEQYF. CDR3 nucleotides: TGTGCCAGCAGCGTACGTGAGGGCCCCAATGAGCAGTACTTC.

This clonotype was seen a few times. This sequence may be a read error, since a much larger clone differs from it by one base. This CDR3 is CVSSAGGQYNEQFF. The CDR3 DNA follows: TGTGTCAGCAGCGCGGGGGGACAGTACAATGAGCAGTTCTTC. The rearrangement links TRBV7-3 to TRBJ2-1; weak D call: TRBD2 (8 bases). Germline V lookup: CDR1 SGHTA, CDR2 FQGTGA. This CDR3 is 14 amino acids long. The full variable domain, with the rest looked up from reference TRBV7-3 and TRBJ2-1, is GAGVSQTPSNKVTEKGKYVELRCDPISGHTALYWYRQSLGQGPEFLIYFQGTGAADDSGLPNDRFFAVRPEGSVSTLKIQRTERGDSAVYLCVSSAGGQYNEQFFGPGTRLTVL.

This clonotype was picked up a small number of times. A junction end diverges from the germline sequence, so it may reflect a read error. The CDR3 here is CASSAGTVNEKRFF. The CDR3 bases are TGTGCCAGCAGCGCCGGGACTGTTAATGAAAAACGGTTTTTT. The chain is built from TRBV6-1 and TRBJ1-4, with D possibly being TRBD1 (5 bases). Germline V gives CDR1 MNHNS, CDR2 SASEGT. CDR3 size: 14 residues.

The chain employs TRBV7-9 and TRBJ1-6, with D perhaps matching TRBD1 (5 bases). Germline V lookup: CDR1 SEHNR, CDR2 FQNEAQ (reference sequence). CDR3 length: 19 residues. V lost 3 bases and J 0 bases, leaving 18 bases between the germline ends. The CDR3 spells CASSFKGAGVSSYNSPLHF. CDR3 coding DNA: TGTGCCAGCAGCTTTAAAGGGGCAGGCGTTAGCTCCTATAATTCACCCCTCCACTTT.

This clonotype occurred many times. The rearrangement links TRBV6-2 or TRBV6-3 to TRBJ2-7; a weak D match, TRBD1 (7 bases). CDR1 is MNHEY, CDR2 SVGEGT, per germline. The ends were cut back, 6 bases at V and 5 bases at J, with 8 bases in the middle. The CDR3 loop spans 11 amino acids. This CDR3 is CASSRGDEQYF. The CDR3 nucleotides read TGTGCCAGCAGCAGGGGGGACGAGCAGTACTTC.